The 14 T cell receptor beta chains below were found in one sample sequenced in a study of blood T cell repertoires in COVID-19. Here immunoSEQ multiplex PCR was the method, and the copy in TCRdb shows in-frame clones only, minus some. The table shows roughly 190,000 clones, with approximately 90% occurring only once. Material: peripheral blood. These receptors all stem from a man between 50 and 59 years old with acute or convalescent COVID-19.

The chain carries TRBV12-3 or TRBV12-4 and TRBJ2-5, with D perhaps matching TRBD1 (6 bases). This CDR3 is 13 amino acids long. The V end was cut by 6 bases, the J end by 2 bases, with 10 bases between. CDR3 amino acids: CASREQGQETQYF. CDR3 sequence (DNA): TGTGCCAGCAGAGAGCAGGGGCAAGAGACCCAGTACTTC.

This clone was observed a handful of times. The V call is TRBV7-9, the J call TRBJ1-3; D not certain. The CDR3 runs to 14 residues. The germline V gene has CDR1 SEHNR and CDR2 FQNEAQ (reference sequence). Trimming stripped 8 bases from V and 0 bases from J, with 11 bases between. CDR3 loop: CASPQGLSGNTIYF. The CDR3 nucleotides are TGTGCCAGCCCCCAAGGGCTCTCTGGAAACACCATATATTTT.

For the CDR3, the DNA is TGTGCCAGCAGCGGGGGGACTACCAATGAGCAGTTCTTC. Encoded protein: CASSGGTTNEQFF. The chain employs TRBV2 and TRBJ2-1; 7 bases align to TRBD2. The CDR3 is 13 residues long. J gave up 6 bases and V 6 bases, and 5 bases lay outside the gene matches. Looked up from germline, CDR1 is SNHLY and CDR2 is FYNNEI.

The gene calls are TRBV28 and TRBJ2-7, with D possibly matching TRBD2 (6 bases). CDR3 length: 14 residues. Per germline, CDR1 MDHEN and CDR2 SYDVKM. Deletions cut 4 bases from V and 6 bases from J, with 16 bases between. CDR3 DNA: TGTGCCAGCAGTTCCATGACTAGTCTAGTCGAGCAGTACGTC. Translation gives CASSSMTSLVEQYV.

The rearrangement uses TRBV6-5 and TRBJ2-3, with 7 bases matching TRBD2. CDR3 length equals 14 residues. Germline values: CDR1 MNHEY, CDR2 SVGAGI. V trimming: 7 bases; J trimming: 0 bases; junction bases outside the gene matches: 4. CDR3 bases: TGTGCCAGCACCCTACTAGCGAGCACAGATACGCAGTATTTT. Translating gives CASTLLASTDTQYF.

This rearrangement joins TRBV5-4 to TRBJ2-3; TRBD2 matches 7 bases. Germline CDR1 SGHNT, CDR2 YYREEE (reference sequence). The V and J ends lost 3 bases and 3 bases, in that order; junction bases with no gene match: 7. The CDR3 loop spans 15 amino acids. The CDR3 protein is CASSSRAGWTDTQYF. As DNA, the CDR3 is TGTGCCAGCAGCTCTCGAGCGGGGTGGACAGATACGCAGTATTTT.

The count of this clone is one. V gene TRBV27 combines with J gene TRBJ2-3; the D is unclear. The CDR3 has 14 residues. Trimming removed 6 bases from V and 1 base from J, with 11 bases in between. Germline V lookup: CDR1 MNHEY, CDR2 SMNVEV (reference sequence). CDR3 amino acids: CASSYLGGTDTQYF. CDR3 DNA: TGTGCCAGCAGCTACCTAGGCGGCACAGATACGCAGTATTTT.

This clone has just one count. The chain joins TRBV2 to TRBJ1-5, with TRBD1 matching 8 bases. This CDR3 comprises 15 residues. Germline V gene sequence: CDR1 SNHLY, CDR2 FYNNEI. The ends lost 4 bases at V and 2 bases at J; junction bases unmatched: 4. CDR3 coding DNA: TGTGCCAGCAGTGCGACAGGGGTTGGCAATCAGCCCCAGCATTTT. This sequence encodes CASSATGVGNQPQHF. Using reference TRBV2 and TRBJ1-5 for the parts outside the CDR3, the full variable domain is EPEVTQTPSHQVTQMGQEVILRCVPISNHLYFYWYRQILGQKVEFLVSFYNNEISEKSEIFDDQFSVERPDGSNFTLKIRSTKLEDSAMYFCASSATGVGNQPQHFGDGTRLSIL.

This chain links TRBV13 with TRBJ1-1, with D unresolved. There are 14 residues in the CDR3. Trimming left V 0 bases short and J 1 base short, with 6 bases between. Per the germline V gene, CDR1 is PRHDT and CDR2 is FYEKMQ (reference sequence). The CDR3 DNA sequence: TGTGCCAGCAGCTTAGGTAGAGGGAACACTGAAGCTTTCTTT. Residues: CASSLGRGNTEAFF.

The chain carries TRBV24-1 and TRBJ2-2; 11 bases map to TRBD1. J lost 4 bases, V lost 8 bases, and 5 bases had no gene match. Germline CDR1 reads KGHDR; CDR2 reads SFDVKD. The CDR3 covers 15 residues. CDR3 region: CATNTGTGGTGELFF. Here the CDR3 DNA reads TGTGCCACCAATACCGGGACAGGGGGCACCGGGGAGCTGTTTTTT.

V usage is TRBV6-5 and J usage is TRBJ1-2; TRBD1 matches at 8 bases. The V gene's germline CDR1 is MNHEY and CDR2 SVGAGI. The CDR3 has 13 residues. Trimming took 5 bases from V and 8 from J; bases not matched to a gene: 7. In DNA, the CDR3 is TGTGCCAGCAGTCCGAGACAGGGGAAGGGCTACACCTTC. Translating gives CASSPRQGKGYTF.

The chain carries TRBV7-9 and TRBJ2-1, with D hard to call. The CDR3 sequence is 15 residues long. From germline, CDR1 is SEHNR and CDR2 FQNEAQ (reference sequence). V was pared by 5 bases and J by 3 bases, with 14 bases between. This CDR3 is CASSPVRRSYNEQFF. The CDR3 region has the DNA TGTGCCAGCAGCCCCGTTCGGCGGAGCTACAATGAGCAGTTCTTC.

CDR3 amino acids: CASSLSGSNQPQHF. DNA for the CDR3: TGTGCCAGCAGTTTGAGTGGTAGCAATCAGCCCCAGCATTTT. The chain employs TRBV27 and TRBJ1-5; D remains unclear. The CDR3 length is 14 residues. Trimming took off 3 bases at V and 0 bases at J, with 6 bases between the two ends. The V gene's germline CDR1 is MNHEY and CDR2 SMNVEV (reference sequence).

J is TRBJ2-3 and V is TRBV19, with TRBD1 identical over 11 bases. J was trimmed by 0 bases and V by 9 bases; bases with no gene match: 2. Germline loops: CDR1 LNHDA, CDR2 SQIVND (reference sequence). The CDR3 contains 14 residues. Here the CDR3 reads CASRDRGSTDTQYF. DNA of the CDR3: TGTGCCAGCCGGGACAGGGGGAGCACAGATACGCAGTATTTT.